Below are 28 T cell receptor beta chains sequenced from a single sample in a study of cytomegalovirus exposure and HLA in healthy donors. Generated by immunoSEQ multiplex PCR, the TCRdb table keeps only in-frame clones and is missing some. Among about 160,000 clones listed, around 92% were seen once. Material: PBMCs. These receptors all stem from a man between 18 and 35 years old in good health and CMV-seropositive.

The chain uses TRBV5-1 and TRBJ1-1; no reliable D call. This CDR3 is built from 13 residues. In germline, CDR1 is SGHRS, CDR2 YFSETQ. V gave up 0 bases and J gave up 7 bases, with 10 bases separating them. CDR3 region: CASSLEVFSEAFF. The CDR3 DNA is TGCGCCAGCAGCTTGGAAGTTTTCAGTGAAGCTTTCTTT.

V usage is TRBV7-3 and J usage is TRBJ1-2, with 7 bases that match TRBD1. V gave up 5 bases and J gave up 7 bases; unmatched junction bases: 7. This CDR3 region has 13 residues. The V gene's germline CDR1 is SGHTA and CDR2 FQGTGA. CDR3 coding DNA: TGTGCCAGCAGCCCACGACAGGGCGCTGGCTACACCTTC. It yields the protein CASSPRQGAGYTF. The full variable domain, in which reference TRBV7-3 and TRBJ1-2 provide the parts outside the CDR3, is GAGVSQTPSNKVTEKGKYVELRCDPISGHTALYWYRQSLGQGPEFLIYFQGTGAADDSGLPNDRFFAVRPEGSVSTLKIQRTERGDSAVYLCASSPRQGAGYTFGSGTRLTVV.

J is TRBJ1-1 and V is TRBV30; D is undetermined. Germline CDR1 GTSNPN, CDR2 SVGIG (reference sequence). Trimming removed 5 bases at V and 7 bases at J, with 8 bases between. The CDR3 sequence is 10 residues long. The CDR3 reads CAWGRGEAFF. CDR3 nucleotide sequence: TGTGCCTGGGGGCGGGGTGAAGCTTTCTTT.

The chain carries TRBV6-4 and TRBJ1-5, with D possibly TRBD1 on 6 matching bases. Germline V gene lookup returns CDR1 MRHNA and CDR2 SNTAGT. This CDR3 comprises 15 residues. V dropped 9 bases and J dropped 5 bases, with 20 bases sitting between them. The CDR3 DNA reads TGTGCCAGAACAATACAGACAGGTGTATATCAGCCCCAGCATTTT. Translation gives CARTIQTGVYQPQHF.

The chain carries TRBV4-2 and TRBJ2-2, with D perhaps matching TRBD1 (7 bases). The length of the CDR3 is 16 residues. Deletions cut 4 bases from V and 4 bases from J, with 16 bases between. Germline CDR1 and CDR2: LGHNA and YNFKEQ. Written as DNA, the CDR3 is TGTGCCAGCAGCCGAGTGGAGGGGGCAGGCACCGGGGAGCTGTTTTTT. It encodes CASSRVEGAGTGELFF.

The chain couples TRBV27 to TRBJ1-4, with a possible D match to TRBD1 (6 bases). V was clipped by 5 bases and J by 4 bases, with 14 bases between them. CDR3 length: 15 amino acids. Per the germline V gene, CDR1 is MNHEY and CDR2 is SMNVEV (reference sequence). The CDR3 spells CASSANRAFNEKLFF. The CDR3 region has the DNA TGTGCCAGCAGTGCGAACAGGGCTTTTAATGAAAAACTGTTTTTT.

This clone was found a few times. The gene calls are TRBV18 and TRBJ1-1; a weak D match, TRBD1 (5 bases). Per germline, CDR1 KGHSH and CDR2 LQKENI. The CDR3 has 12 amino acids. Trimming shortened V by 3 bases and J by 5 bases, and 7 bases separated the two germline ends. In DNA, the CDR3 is TGTGCCAGCTCACCTTCAGGGACTGAAGCTTTCTTT. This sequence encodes CASSPSGTEAFF.

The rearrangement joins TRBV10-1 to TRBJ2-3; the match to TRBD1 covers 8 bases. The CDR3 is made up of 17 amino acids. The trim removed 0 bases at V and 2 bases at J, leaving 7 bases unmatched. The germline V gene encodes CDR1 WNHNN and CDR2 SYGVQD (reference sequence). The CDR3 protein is CASSESMPGGVTDTQYF. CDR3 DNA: TGCGCCAGCAGTGAGTCGATGCCAGGGGGCGTCACAGATACGCAGTATTTT.

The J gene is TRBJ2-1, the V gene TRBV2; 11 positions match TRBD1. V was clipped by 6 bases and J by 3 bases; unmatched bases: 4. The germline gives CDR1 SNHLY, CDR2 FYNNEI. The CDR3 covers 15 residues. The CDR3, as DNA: TGTGCCAGCAGGGACAGGGGGCGTCTCTACAATGAGCAGTTCTTC. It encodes CASRDRGRLYNEQFF. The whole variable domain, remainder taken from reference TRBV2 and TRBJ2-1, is EPEVTQTPSHQVTQMGQEVILRCVPISNHLYFYWYRQILGQKVEFLVSFYNNEISEKSEIFDDQFSVERPDGSNFTLKIRSTKLEDSAMYFCASRDRGRLYNEQFFGPGTRLTVL.

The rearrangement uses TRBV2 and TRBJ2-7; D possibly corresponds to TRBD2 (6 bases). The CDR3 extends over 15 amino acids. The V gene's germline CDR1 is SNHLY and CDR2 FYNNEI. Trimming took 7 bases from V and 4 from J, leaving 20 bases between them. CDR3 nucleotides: TGTGCCAGCACTCCTTCTAGCGCTTATGGATACGAGCAGTACTTC. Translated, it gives CASTPSSAYGYEQYF.

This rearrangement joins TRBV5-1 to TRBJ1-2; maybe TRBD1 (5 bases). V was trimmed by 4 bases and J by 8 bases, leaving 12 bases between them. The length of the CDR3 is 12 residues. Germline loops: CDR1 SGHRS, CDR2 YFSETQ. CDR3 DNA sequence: TGCGCCAGCAGCGGGGGGGTAGAGGGCTACACCTTC. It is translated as CASSGGVEGYTF.

In DNA form, the CDR3 reads TGCAGCGCTGGGGGAGGGACAGGGTTGGACGAGCAGTACTTC. This translates into CSAGGGTGLDEQYF. This rearrangement joins TRBV29-1 to TRBJ2-7; 9 nucleotides match TRBD1. There are 14 residues in the CDR3. The ends lost 7 bases at V and 5 bases at J; junction bases unmatched: 12. Germline V gene data show CDR1 as SQVTM and CDR2 as ANQGSEA.

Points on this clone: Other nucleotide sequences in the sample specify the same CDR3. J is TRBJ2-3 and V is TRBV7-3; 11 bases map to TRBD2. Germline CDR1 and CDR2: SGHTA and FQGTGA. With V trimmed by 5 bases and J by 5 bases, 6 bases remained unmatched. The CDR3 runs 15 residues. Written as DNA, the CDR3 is TGTGCCAGCAGCCCTGGGCTAGCGGGAGGAGATACGCAGTATTTT. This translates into CASSPGLAGGDTQYF.

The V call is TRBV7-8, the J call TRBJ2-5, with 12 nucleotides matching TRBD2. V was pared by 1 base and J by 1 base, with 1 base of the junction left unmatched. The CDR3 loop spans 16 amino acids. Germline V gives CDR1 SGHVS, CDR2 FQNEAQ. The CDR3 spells CASSLGTSGIQETQYF. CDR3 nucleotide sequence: TGTGCCAGCAGCTTAGGGACTAGCGGGATCCAAGAGACCCAGTACTTC.

CDR3 DNA sequence: TGCGCCAGCAGCTTGTCTGGACTTGGTTGGGCGAACACTGAAGCTTTCTTT. Translating gives CASSLSGLGWANTEAFF. V gene TRBV5-1 combines with J gene TRBJ1-1; D uncertain. This CDR3 spans 17 amino acids. Trimming took off 1 base at V and 1 base at J, with 17 bases between the two ends. Germline lookup yields CDR1 SGHRS and CDR2 YFSETQ.

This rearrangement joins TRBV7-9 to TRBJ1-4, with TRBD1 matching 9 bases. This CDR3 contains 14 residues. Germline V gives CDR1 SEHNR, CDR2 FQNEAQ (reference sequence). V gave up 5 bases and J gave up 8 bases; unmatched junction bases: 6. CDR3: CASSMGQGEEKLFF. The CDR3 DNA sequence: TGTGCCAGCAGCATGGGACAGGGAGAAGAAAAACTGTTTTTT.

The CDR3 DNA reads TGTGCCAGCAGTTTATTAGGGGGCGGTTACGAGCAGTACTTC. Its translation is CASSLLGGGYEQYF. The chain links TRBV27 to TRBJ2-7; 7 bases agree with TRBD1. CDR3 size: 14 residues. The germline CDR1 and CDR2 sequences are MNHEY and SMNVEV (reference sequence). Trimming cost V 1 base and J 4 bases; bases outside gene matches: 4.

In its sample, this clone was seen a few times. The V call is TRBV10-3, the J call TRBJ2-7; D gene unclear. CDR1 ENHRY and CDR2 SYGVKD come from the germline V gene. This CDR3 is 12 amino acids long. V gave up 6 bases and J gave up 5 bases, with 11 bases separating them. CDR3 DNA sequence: TGTGCCATCAGACCCGAAGCCCACGAGCAGTACTTC. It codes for CAIRPEAHEQYF.

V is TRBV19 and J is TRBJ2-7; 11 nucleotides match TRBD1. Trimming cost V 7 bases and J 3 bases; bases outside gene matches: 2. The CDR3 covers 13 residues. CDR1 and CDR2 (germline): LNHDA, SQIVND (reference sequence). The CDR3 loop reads CASKGQGGYEQYF. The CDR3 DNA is TGTGCCAGTAAGGGACAGGGGGGCTACGAGCAGTACTTC. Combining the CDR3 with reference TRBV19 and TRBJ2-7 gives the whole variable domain DGGITQSPKYLFRKEGQNVTLSCEQNLNHDAMYWYRQDPGQGLRLIYYSQIVNDFQKGDIAEGYSVSREKKESFPLTVTSAQKNPTAFYLCASKGQGGYEQYFGPGTRLTVT.

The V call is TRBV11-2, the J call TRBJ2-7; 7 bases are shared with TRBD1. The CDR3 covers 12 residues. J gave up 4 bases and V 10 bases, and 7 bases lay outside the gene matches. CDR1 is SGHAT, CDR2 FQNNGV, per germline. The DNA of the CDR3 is TGTGCCACTACGGGGACAGAGTACGAGCAGTACTTC. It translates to CATTGTEYEQYF.

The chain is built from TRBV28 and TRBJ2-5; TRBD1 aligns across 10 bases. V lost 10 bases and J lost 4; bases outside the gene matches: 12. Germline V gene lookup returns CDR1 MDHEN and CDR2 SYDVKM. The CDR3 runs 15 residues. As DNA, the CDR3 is TGTGCCACCAGGGCTCAAAGGACAGGGGGAGAGACCCAGTACTTC. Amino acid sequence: CATRAQRTGGETQYF.

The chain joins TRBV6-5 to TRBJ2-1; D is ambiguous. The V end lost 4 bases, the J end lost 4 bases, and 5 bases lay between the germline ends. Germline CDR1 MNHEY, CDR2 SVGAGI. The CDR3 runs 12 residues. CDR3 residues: CASSSLYNEQFF. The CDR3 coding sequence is TGTGCCAGCAGTTCGTTGTACAATGAGCAGTTCTTC.

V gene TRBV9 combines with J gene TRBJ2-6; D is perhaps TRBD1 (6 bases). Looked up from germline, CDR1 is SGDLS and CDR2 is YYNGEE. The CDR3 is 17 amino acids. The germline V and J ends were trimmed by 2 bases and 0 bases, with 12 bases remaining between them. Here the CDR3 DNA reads TGTGCCAGCAGCGTTTGGGGACAACACTCTGGGGCCAACGTCCTGACTTTC. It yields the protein CASSVWGQHSGANVLTF.

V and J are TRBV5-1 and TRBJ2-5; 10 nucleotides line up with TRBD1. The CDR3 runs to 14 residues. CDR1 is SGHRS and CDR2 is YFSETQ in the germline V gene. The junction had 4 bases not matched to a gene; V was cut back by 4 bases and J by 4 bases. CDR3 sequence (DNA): TGCGCCAGCAGCGAAGGGACAGGGGTAGAGACCCAGTACTTC. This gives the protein CASSEGTGVETQYF.

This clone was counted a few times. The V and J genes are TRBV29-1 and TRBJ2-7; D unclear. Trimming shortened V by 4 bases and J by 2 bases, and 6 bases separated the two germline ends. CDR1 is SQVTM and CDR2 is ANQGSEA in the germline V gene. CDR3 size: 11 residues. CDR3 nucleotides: TGCAGCGTTGGTACTCCCTACGAGCAGTACTTC. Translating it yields CSVGTPYEQYF.

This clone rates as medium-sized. CDR3 amino acids: CASAGRYEQYF. CDR3 sequence (DNA): TGTGCCAGCGCGGGGCGTTACGAGCAGTACTTC. The chain uses TRBV6-1 and TRBJ2-7; TRBD2 is a possible D gene (6 bases). The CDR3 covers 11 residues. From germline, CDR1 is MNHNS and CDR2 SASEGT. The V end was cut by 8 bases, the J end by 4 bases, with 9 bases between.

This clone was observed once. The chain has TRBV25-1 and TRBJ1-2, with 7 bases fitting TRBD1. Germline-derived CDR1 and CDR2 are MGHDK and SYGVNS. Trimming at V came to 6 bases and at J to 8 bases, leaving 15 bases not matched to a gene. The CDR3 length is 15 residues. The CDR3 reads CASSLSRGRGEGYTF. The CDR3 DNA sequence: TGTGCCAGCAGCCTTTCTAGGGGGCGTGGGGAAGGCTACACCTTC.

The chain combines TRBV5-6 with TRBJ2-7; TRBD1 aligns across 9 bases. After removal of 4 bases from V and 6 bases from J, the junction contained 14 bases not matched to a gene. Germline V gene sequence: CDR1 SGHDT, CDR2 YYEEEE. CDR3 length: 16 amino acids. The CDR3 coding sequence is TGTGCCAGCAGCGTCATATGGGGACAGGGTTTTAGCGAGCAGTACTTC. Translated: CASSVIWGQGFSEQYF.